These 7 T cell receptor beta chains came from one sample sequenced in a study of blood T cell repertoires in COVID-19. TCRdb's copy holds only in-frame clones and misses some; the assay was immunoSEQ multiplex PCR. The table has fewer than 200,000 clones, over 85% seen once; the top ten hold 3.5% to 5%. Material: peripheral blood. Receptors originate from a woman in her fifties or sixties with acute or convalescent COVID-19.

V and J are TRBV3-1 (or the pseudogene TRBV3-2) and TRBJ1-2, with a possible D match to TRBD1 (5 bases). V was clipped by 4 bases and J by 14 bases, with 20 bases between them. The CDR3 runs to 13 residues. Germline-derived CDR1 and CDR2 are LGHDT and YNNKEL (reference sequence). The CDR3 region is CASSPRDGLGGTF. CDR3 bases: TGTGCCAGCAGCCCTAGGGACGGCTTGGGAGGTACCTTC.

V usage is TRBV14 and J usage is TRBJ2-7, with 11 bases fitting TRBD1. The CDR3 consists of 16 residues. Unmatched junction bases numbered 11, after V lost 6 bases and J lost 4 bases. Germline V gene sequence: CDR1 SGHDN, CDR2 FVKESK. The CDR3 loop reads CASRPKSRDRGYEQYF. CDR3 nucleotide sequence: TGTGCCAGCAGACCGAAATCCCGGGACAGGGGGTACGAGCAGTACTTC.

The rearrangement uses TRBV7-9 and TRBJ2-7; 9 bases align to TRBD1. The CDR3 covers 17 residues. Trimming cost V 2 bases and J 3 bases; bases outside gene matches: 11. Germline V gene sequence: CDR1 SEHNR, CDR2 FQNEAQ (reference sequence). The CDR3 reads CASSLLASGQGDYEQYF. CDR3 sequence (DNA): TGTGCCAGCAGCTTACTCGCCTCGGGACAGGGCGACTACGAGCAGTACTTC.

This clone has only one observation. V is TRBV7-2 and J is TRBJ2-1; possible D gene TRBD2, 5 bases. Germline assignment: CDR1 SGHTA and CDR2 FQGNSA. CDR3 length: 13 amino acids. V lost 9 bases and J 2 bases, leaving 11 bases between the germline ends. The CDR3: CASSGKTYNEQFF. CDR3 nucleotide sequence: TGTGCCAGTTCGGGGAAGACCTACAATGAGCAGTTCTTC. The full variable domain, completed using reference TRBV7-2 and TRBJ2-1, is GAGVSQSPSNKVTEKGKDVELRCDPISGHTALYWYRQSLGQGLEFLIYFQGNSAPDKSGLPSDRFSAERTGGSVSTLTIQRTQQEDSAVYLCASSGKTYNEQFFGPGTRLTVL.

The V call is TRBV10-1, the J call TRBJ1-6; 11 bases fit TRBD1. This CDR3 region has 16 residues. Trimming cost V 2 bases and J 8 bases; bases outside gene matches: 5. Germline CDR1 WNHNN, CDR2 SYGVQD (reference sequence). The CDR3 loop reads CASSESGTGGHSPLHF. In DNA form, the CDR3 reads TGCGCCAGCAGTGAGAGCGGGACAGGGGGACATTCACCCCTCCACTTT.

V is TRBV30 and J is TRBJ1-4; 9 bases match TRBD1. This CDR3 is built from 15 residues. Germline values: CDR1 GTSNPN, CDR2 SVGIG (reference sequence). V shed 3 bases and J 7 bases; nucleotides not matched to a gene: 9. CDR3 protein: CAWSWGTGRGEKLFF. The CDR3 DNA follows: TGTGCCTGGAGCTGGGGGACAGGGAGAGGTGAAAAACTGTTTTTT.

The chain employs TRBV11-3 and TRBJ1-3; 8 nucleotides align to TRBD1. CDR1 SGHNT and CDR2 YENEEA come from the germline V gene. V was clipped by 5 bases and J by 4 bases; unmatched bases: 4. The CDR3 loop spans 14 amino acids. CDR3 sequence: CASSRTGTGNTIYF. The CDR3 bases are TGTGCCAGCAGCCGGACAGGGACGGGAAACACCATATATTTT.